The T cell receptor (beta chain) described here comes from a study of blood T cell repertoires in COVID-19. Generated by immunoSEQ multiplex PCR, the TCRdb table keeps only in-frame clones and is missing some. The data contain roughly 150,000 clones, around four fifths of them seen just once; the ten biggest clones take up less than 7.5%. Participants' reported clinical history set cohort assignment. The trim removed 5 bases at V and 2 bases at J, leaving 11 bases unmatched. The CDR3 length is 17 residues. Germline assignment: CDR1 SGHNT and CDR2 YYREEE (reference sequence). The receptor's source is a woman in her fifties or sixties who had recovered from COVID-19. The source material was PBMCs or T cells enriched from blood (not recorded which). The chain has TRBV5-4 and TRBJ2-3; 10 nucleotides match TRBD2. The CDR3 coding sequence is TGTGCCAGCAGTCCTCCATTGAGCGGGGGGGCCACAGATACGCAGTATTTT. Protein: CASSPPLSGGATDTQYF.